Listed below are T cell receptor beta chains from one sample, sequenced in a study of cytomegalovirus exposure and HLA in healthy donors. Using immunoSEQ multiplex PCR, the repertoire was profiled, and TCRdb retains in-frame clones only, with some absent. Listed are 150,000 or so clones; roughly 1.7% falls within the top ten. Sequenced sample: PBMCs. The receptors were gathered from a man younger than 30 in good health and CMV-seronegative. The conserved cysteine and the conserved F or W are not part of the CDR3 here.

V gene	CDR3 length	CDR3 protein
TRBV7-2	12	ASSHEWDSKTQY
TRBV28	12	ASSLSLGGSPLH
TRBV5-1	13	ASSLGQKSSYEQY
TRBV4-3	14	ASSHFGHESAETQY
TRBV27	13	ASRLTSGGAREQY
TRBV25-1	12	ASSESTDLYGYT
TRBV7-2	14	ASRRSEGILNTEAF
TRBV5-6	11	ASSWRGYNEQF
TRBV4-3	13	ASSQVGERISPLH
TRBV7-2	15	ASSLVGQGWSNQPQH
TRBV11-2	12	ASSLLTGPTEAF
TRBV4-2	17	ASSRKAREGDAGANVLT
TRBV6-4	12	ASSEQPTGREQY
TRBV29-1	12	SVDPEGALHGYT
TRBV10-3	14	AISELGLAEPTEQY
TRBV11-3	12	ASSHSLLAGEQY
TRBV11-1	14	ASSSDRGSLSDTQY
TRBV6-6	14	ASSYGQGKADQPQH
TRBV18	11	ASSLGQTYEQY
TRBV27	12	ASSPIPTTDTQY
TRBV5-4	13	ASSHDRDGDEKLF
TRBV11-2	14	ASSLLALSSYNEQF
TRBV10-2	11	ASRRDRGYEQY
TRBV13	14	ASSSRLAGVTYEQY
TRBV6-5	13	ASSELAGALYEQY
TRBV27	11	ASGQVRDTEAF
TRBV28	13	ASSDAGTGDTEAF
TRBV7-9	13	ASSAGTGELYEQY
TRBV7-9	11	ASSFGGVTEAF
TRBV6-7	12	ASSRRLALDTQY
TRBV7-9	12	ASSLDGGNYGYT
TRBV15	14	ATSRDRGQGGEKLF
TRBV2	13	ASSVEGDSNQPQH
TRBV18	14	ASSLGVLTSGYEQY
TRBV6-5	12	ASSTFTVNTEAF
TRBV5-6	14	ASSLAPLAGELPKY
TRBV28	12	ASSNRDRGSEQY
TRBV7-3	11	ASSFGQGRGYT
TRBV27	14	ASSLRPTGRNTEAF
TRBV5-6	13	ASSPHRKDNQPQH
TRBV11-1	12	ASRDSAGTGELF
TRBV30	10	AWSRGQETQY
TRBV6-5	13	ASSYRTGSGYGYT
TRBV10-3	11	AISDRAQETQY
TRBV4-1	13	ASSQLTSGQETQY
TRBV5-1	13	ASSTLTGENEKLF
TRBV11-2	11	ASRQLSSYEQY
TRBV27	12	ASSLTRGTGELF
TRBV29-1	11	SVGQAENQPQH
TRBV5-1	13	ASSLVGTSTDTQY
TRBV11-2	14	ASSPFRGQNTGELF
TRBV7-9	14	ASSLALDWSSYGYT
TRBV28	11	ASHTTHQETQY
TRBV27	13	ASSLLGTAGSPLH
TRBV7-2	10	ASSFQVYEQY
TRBV19	13	ASSIVGGPSYEQY